This TCR beta chain stems from a study of neoadjuvant anti-PD-1 for oral cavity cancer. In the study overall: Most patients had three to four biweekly doses of 3 mg/kg nivolumab before resection.

The CDR3 loop spans 15 amino acids. Germline assignment: CDR1 SGHTA and CDR2 FQGTGA. V lost 2 bases and J lost 9; bases outside the gene matches: 8. Study-level points and caveats: Non-responders to neoadjuvant nivolumab had significantly more clonal PBMC T cells than responders.

Remarks on this clone: Antigen specificity is unknown.

Time point given: after neoadjuvant nivolumab, at surgical resection. Patients were newly diagnosed with stage II-IVA oral cavity squamous cell carcinoma without prior systemic or radiation treatment. Blood cells were analyzed directly, without culture or expansion. Here immunoSEQ multiplex PCR was the method, and the copy in TCRdb shows in-frame clones only, minus some. The sample yields around 13,000 clones, 70% to 85% seen once. The chain is built from TRBV7-3 and TRBJ2-1, with 9 nucleotides matching TRBD2. The receptor's source is a person aged 35-79 years with oral cavity squamous cell carcinoma. The material was PBMCs, obtained after nivolumab (anti-PD-1) treatment. The CDR3 loop is CASSLSSGTYGEQFF. The CDR3 DNA is TGTGCCAGCAGCTTATCTAGCGGGACGTATGGTGAGCAGTTCTTC.